Sequencing of this T cell receptor (beta chain) was carried out in a study of blood T cells in healthy people across ages. This clonotype showed up many times. As yet, its antigen is unknown. The second PCR ran about 6 to 12 cycles with a sample-barcoded 5' primer and J-beta primers. TCRdb used MiXCR to reprocess the 5' RACE reads, holding one entry per CDR3 protein. The data hold more than 900,000 distinct CDR3 sequences, with roughly a quarter observed a single time. Points from the study as a whole: A strong correlation was seen between TCR beta diversity and naive T cell percentage. The CMV status of each donor remained undetermined, and this could have confounded shifts in expanded clonotypes.

The data were also submitted as part of a second study, on T cells of mothers and their children. That investigation notes: Samples were provided by three healthy Caucasian mothers and their six children. Slightly higher but non-significant overlap marked related mother-child pairs versus unrelated pairs.

The sequence was collected from a girl aged 2-15 years in good health. Material for sequencing was blood.

The CDR3, as DNA: TGTGCCAGCAGCGGGGAGGTGAACACCGGGGAGCTGTTTTTT. Translating gives CASSGEVNTGELFF. The chain is built from TRBV11-2 and TRBJ2-2; tentative D call: TRBD2 (6 bases). In germline, CDR1 is SGHAT, CDR2 FQNNGV. The CDR3 covers 14 residues. Trimming took 5 bases from V and 1 from J, leaving 8 bases between them. Combining the CDR3 with reference TRBV11-2 and TRBJ2-2 gives the whole variable domain EAGVAQSPRYKIIEKRQSVAFWCNPISGHATLYWYQQILGQGPKLLIQFQNNGVVDDSQLPKDRFSAERLKGVDSTLKIQPAKLEDSAVYLCASSGEVNTGELFFGEGSRLTVL.